Sequencing of this TCR beta chain was carried out in a study of cytomegalovirus exposure and HLA in healthy donors. CDR3 length equals 15 residues. CDR1 is MGHRA, CDR2 YSYEKL, per germline. The V gene lost 1 base and the J gene lost 5 bases, with 14 bases spanning the gap. PCR involved 60 Vbeta and 13 Jbeta primers. The protocol was immunoSEQ multiplex PCR, while the TCRdb copy is restricted to in-frame clones and leaves out a portion. The sample has 150,000 to 200,000 clones, about four fifths seen once. This clone appeared once. What it recognizes is unknown. Broader study findings: Some public TCRs appeared in many individuals, while most sequences were rare.

Sequencing was performed on PBMCs. The clonotype comes from a boy aged 10-17 years in good health and CMV-seronegative. This rearrangement joins TRBV4-1 to TRBJ2-5; D might be TRBD2 (5 bases). In nucleotides, the CDR3 is TGCGCCAGCAGCCAAGCGGACTCGGGAAGGGAGACCCAGTACTTC. It yields the protein CASSQADSGRETQYF.